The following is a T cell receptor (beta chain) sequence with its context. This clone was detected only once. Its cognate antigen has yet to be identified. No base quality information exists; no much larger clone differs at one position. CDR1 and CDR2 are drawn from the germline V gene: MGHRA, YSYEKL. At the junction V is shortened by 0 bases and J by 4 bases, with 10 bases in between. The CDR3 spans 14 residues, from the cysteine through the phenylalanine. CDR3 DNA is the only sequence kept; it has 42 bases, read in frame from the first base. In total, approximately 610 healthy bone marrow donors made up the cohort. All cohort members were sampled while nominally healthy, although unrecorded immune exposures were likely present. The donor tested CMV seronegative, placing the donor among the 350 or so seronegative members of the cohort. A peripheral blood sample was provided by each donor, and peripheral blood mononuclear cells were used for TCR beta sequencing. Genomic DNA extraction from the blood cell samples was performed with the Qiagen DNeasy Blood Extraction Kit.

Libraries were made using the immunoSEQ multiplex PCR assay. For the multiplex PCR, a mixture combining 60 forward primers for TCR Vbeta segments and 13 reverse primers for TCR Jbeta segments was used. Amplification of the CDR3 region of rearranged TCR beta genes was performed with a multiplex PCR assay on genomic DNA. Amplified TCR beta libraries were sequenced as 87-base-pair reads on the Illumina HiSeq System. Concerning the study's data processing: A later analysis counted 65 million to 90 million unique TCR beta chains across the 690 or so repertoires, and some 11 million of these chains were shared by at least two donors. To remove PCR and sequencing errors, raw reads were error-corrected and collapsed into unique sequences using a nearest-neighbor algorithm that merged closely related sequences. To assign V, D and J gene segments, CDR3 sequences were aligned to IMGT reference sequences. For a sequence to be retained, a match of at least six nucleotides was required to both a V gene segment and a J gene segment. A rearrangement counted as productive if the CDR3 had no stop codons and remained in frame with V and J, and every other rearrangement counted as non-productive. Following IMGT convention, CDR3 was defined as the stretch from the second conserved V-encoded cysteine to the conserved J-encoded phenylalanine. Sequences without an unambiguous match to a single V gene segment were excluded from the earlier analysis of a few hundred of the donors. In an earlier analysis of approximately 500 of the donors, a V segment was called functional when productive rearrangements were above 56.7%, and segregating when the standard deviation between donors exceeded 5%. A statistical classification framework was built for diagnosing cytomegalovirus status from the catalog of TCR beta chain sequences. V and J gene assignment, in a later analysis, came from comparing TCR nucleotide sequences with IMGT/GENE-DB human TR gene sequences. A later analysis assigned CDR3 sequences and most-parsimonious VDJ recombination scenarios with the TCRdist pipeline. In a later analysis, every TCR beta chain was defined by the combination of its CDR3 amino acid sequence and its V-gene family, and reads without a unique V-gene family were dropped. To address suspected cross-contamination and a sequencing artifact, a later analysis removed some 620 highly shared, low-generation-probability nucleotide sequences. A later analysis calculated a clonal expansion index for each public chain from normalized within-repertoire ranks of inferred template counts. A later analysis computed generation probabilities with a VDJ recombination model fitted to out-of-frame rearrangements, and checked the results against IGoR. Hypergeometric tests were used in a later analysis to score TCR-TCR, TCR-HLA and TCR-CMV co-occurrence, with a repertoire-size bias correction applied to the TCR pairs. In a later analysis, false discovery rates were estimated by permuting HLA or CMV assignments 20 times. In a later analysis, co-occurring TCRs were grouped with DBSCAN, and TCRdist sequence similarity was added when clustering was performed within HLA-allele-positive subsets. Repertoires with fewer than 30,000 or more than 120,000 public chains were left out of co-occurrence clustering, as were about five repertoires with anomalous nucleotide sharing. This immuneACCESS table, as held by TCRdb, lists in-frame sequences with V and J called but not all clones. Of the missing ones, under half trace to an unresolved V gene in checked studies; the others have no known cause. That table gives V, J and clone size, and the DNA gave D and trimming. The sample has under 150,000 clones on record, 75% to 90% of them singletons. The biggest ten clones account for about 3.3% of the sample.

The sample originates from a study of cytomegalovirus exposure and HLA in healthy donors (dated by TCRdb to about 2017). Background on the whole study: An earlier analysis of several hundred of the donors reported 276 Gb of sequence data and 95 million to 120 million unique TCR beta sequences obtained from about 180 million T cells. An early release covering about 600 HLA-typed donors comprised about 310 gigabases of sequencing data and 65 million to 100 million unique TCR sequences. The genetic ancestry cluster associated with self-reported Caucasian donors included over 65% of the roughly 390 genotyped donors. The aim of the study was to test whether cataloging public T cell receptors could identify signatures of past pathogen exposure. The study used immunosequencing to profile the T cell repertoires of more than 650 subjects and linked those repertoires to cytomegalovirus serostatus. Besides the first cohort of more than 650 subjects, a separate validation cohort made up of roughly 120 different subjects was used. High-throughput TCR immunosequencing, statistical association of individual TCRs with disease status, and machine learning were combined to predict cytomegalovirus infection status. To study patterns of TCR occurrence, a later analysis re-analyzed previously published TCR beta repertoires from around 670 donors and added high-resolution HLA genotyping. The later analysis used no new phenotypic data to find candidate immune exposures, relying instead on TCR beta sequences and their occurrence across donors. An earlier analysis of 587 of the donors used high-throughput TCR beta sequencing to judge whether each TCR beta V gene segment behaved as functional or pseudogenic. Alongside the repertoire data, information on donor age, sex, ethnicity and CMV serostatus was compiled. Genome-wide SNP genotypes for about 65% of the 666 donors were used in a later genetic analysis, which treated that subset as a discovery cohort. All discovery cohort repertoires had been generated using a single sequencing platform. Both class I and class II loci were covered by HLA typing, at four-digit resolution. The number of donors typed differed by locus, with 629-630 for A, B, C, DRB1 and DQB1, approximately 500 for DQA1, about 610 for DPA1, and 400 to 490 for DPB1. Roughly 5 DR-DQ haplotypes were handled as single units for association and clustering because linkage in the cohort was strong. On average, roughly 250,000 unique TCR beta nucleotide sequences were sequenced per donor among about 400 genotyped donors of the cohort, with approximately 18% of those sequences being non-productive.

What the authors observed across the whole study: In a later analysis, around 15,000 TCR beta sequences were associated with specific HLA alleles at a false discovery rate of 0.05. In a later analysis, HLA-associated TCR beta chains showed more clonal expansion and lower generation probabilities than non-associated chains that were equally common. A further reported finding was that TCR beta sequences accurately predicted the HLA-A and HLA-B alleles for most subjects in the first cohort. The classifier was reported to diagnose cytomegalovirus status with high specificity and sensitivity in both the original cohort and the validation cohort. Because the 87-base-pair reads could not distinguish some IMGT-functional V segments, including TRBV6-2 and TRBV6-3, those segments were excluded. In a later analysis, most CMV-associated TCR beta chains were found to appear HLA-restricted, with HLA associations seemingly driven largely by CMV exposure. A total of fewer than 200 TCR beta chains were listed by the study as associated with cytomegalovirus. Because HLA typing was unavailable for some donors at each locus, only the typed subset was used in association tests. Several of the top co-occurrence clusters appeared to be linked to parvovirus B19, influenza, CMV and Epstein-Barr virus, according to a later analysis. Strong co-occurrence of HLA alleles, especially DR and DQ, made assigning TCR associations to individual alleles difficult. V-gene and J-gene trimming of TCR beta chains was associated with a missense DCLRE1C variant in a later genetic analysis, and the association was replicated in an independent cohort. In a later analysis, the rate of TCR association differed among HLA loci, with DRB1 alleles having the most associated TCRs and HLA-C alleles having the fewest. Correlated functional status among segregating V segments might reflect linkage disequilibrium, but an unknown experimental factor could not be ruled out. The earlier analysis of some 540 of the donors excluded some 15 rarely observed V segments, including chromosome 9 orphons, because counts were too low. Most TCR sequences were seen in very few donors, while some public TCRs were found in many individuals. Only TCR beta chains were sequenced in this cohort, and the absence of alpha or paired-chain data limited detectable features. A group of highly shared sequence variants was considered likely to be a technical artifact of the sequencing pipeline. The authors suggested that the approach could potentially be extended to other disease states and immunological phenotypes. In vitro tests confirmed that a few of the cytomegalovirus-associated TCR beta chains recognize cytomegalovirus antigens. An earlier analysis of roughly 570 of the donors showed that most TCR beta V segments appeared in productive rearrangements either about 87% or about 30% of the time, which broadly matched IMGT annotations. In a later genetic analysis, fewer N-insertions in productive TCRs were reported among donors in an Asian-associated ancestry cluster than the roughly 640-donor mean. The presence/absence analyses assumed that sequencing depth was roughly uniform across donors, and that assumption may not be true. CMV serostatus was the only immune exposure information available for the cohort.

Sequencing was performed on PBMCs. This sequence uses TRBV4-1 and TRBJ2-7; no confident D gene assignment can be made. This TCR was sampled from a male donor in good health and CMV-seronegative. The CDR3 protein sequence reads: CASSQEGLVYEQYF. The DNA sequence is TGCGCCAGCAGCCAAGAAGGCCTAGTTTACGAGCAGTACTTC.